The subject of this entry is one T cell receptor beta chain. V was clipped by 3 bases and J by 8 bases; unmatched bases: 9. Germline V gives CDR1 SGHDT, CDR2 YYEEEE. The CDR3 loop spans 16 amino acids. Sequencing used immunoSEQ multiplex PCR; TCRdb keeps in-frame clones, though not all of them. The table has 250,000 to 300,000 clones, around 86% seen once. This specimen comes from a study of cytomegalovirus exposure and HLA in healthy donors. This chain joins TRBV5-6 and TRBJ2-2; 11 bases are shared with TRBD2. The receptor was derived from a woman aged 18-35 years in good health and CMV-seronegative. The sequencing sample was made of PBMCs. The CDR3 nucleotides read TGTGCCAGCAGCTACTTTCCGACTAGCGGGACAGGGGAGCTGTTTTTT. Amino acid sequence: CASSYFPTSGTGELFF. Using reference TRBV5-6 and TRBJ2-2 for the parts outside the CDR3, the full variable domain is DAGVTQSPTHLIKTRGQQVTLRCSPKSGHDTVSWYQQALGQGPQFIFQYYEEEERQRGNFPDRFSGHQFPNYSSELNVNALLLGDSALYLCASSYFPTSGTGELFFGEGSRLTVL.